This T cell receptor beta chain was identified during a study of blood T cell repertoires in COVID-19. Study at large: Spain, Italy and the United States supplied samples that represented acute and convalescent COVID-19.

Authors' analysis steps: Researchers report that nucleated cell counts were estimated from reference gene primer amplification. Profiling relied on immunoSEQ multiplex PCR, and the TCRdb table lists in-frame clones only, not all of them. V, J and clone size reflect that table, while D and trimming were determined from the DNA. The sample has roughly 100,000 clones, roughly 87% seen once. The sample was peripheral blood. The clonotype originates from a man over 45 with acute or convalescent COVID-19.

CDR3 bases: TGCGCCAGCAGCCCGGACAGGGGGCGAGATGGCTACACCTTC. This sequence encodes CASSPDRGRDGYTF. The J gene is TRBJ1-2, the V gene TRBV5-1; 11 bases match TRBD1. Germline V gene data show CDR1 as SGHRS and CDR2 as YFSETQ. V was pared by 4 bases and J by 6 bases, with 5 bases of the junction left unmatched. This CDR3 spans 14 amino acids.